This is a list of T cell receptor beta chains from one sample in a study of technical replicates of blood from a handful of donors. Clones were read by immunoSEQ multiplex PCR, and TCRdb kept only the in-frame ones, dropping some. The sample has some 89,000 clones, about 95% seen once. Sequencing was performed on T cells isolated from PBMCs. Receptors were obtained from a human donor in good health. CDR3s include the opening cysteine and the closing phenylalanine or tryptophan. A D gene is named only where the DNA matches it firmly. The size field is filled for only some rows; it gives once, few, many or a size class.

clone_size cdr3_length j_call v_call d_call cdr3_nt cdr3_aa
once 15 TRBJ2-2 TRBV7-2 - TGTGCCAGCACCGAACTGACAGGGAACACCGGGGAGCTGTTTTTT CASTELTGNTGELFF
- 15 TRBJ2-2 TRBV28 TRBD1 TGTGCCAGCAGAACAACAGGGGGTGGCTCCGGGGAGCTGTTTTTT CASRTTGGGSGELFF
- 15 TRBJ1-4 TRBV12-5 TRBD1 TGTGCTAGTGGTTTCGGGATAGGGGGCTACGAAAAACTGTTTTTT CASGFGIGGYEKLFF
- 15 TRBJ2-5 TRBV7-9 TRBD1 TGTGCCAGCAGGCAGGGGGCAAGTATTAGAGAGACCCAGTACTTC CASRQGASIRETQYF
- 15 TRBJ1-2 TRBV14 - TGTGCCAGCAGCCAAGGACTGAGCCTTGACTATGGCTACACCTTC CASSQGLSLDYGYTF
- 17 TRBJ2-1 TRBV7-2 - TGTGCCAGCAGCTTAGCGTCGGGAGTGGTGAAAAACAATGAGCAGTTCTTC CASSLASGVVKNNEQFF
- 17 TRBJ2-1 TRBV2 TRBD1 TGTGCCAGCAGTGAAGTGGACAGGGAAGGTTCCTACAATGAGCAGTTCTTC CASSEVDREGSYNEQFF
- 17 TRBJ1-5 TRBV19 TRBD1 TGTGCCAGTAGTATTTGGGGACAGACGATTAGCAATCAGCCCCAGCATTTT CASSIWGQTISNQPQHF
- 15 TRBJ1-2 TRBV27 TRBD1 TGTGCCAGCAGTCTCAACAGGGGCGGACTCAATGGCTACACCTTC CASSLNRGGLNGYTF
- 15 TRBJ2-1 TRBV11-3 TRBD2 TGTGCCAGCAGCCGTGGGACTAGCGGTTACAATGAGCAGTTCTTC CASSRGTSGYNEQFF
- 15 TRBJ2-3 TRBV11-2 TRBD2 TGTGCCAGCAGCACCGGGACTAGGATAACAGATACGCAGTATTTT CASSTGTRITDTQYF
- 16 TRBJ2-3 TRBV5-8 TRBD1 TGTGCCAGCAGCATCCGACAGGGGGCTGGGACAGATACGCAGTATTTT CASSIRQGAGTDTQYF
- 16 TRBJ2-1 TRBV7-9 - TGTGCCAGCAGCTCACGGACAGCCCTAGATAACAATGAGCAGTTCTTC CASSSRTALDNNEQFF
- 15 TRBJ2-7 TRBV14 TRBD2 TGTGCCAGCAGCCAAGGGGCGGGAGTAGTTTGGGAGCAGTACTTC CASSQGAGVVWEQYF
- 15 TRBJ2-7 TRBV6-5 - TGTGCCAGCAGTTACTCGAATACAGGGATGTACGAGCAGTACTTC CASSYSNTGMYEQYF
- 16 TRBJ2-3 TRBV27 TRBD2 TGTGCCAGCAGTTTAAAAGGGACTAGCGGGAGTCCGACGCAGTATTTT CASSLKGTSGSPTQYF
once 11 TRBJ2-1 TRBV5-6 - TGTGCCAGCAGCCCTGGCGGAGAGCAGTTCTTC CASSPGGEQFF
- 14 TRBJ1-5 TRBV6-5 - TGTGCCAGCAGTTACCGCGAGGGCTATCAGCCCCAGCATTTT CASSYREGYQPQHF
- 11 TRBJ1-5 TRBV28 - TGTGCCGGCGGGAGGAGTCAGCCCCAGCATTTT CAGGRSQPQHF
once 15 TRBJ1-2 TRBV9 TRBD1 TGTGCCAGCAGCGTTGGGACAGGGATTGGTTATGGCTACACCTTC CASSVGTGIGYGYTF